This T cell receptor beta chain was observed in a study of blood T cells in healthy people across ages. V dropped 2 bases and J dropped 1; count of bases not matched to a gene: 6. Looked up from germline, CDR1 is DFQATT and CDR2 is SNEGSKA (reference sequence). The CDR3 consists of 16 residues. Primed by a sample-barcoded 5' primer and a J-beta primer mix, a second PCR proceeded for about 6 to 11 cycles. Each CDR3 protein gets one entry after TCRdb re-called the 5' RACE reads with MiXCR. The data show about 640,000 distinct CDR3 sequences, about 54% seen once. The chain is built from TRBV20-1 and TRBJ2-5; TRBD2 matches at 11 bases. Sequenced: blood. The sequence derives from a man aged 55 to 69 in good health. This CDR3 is CSARPTSGDLQETQYF. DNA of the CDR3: TGCAGTGCTAGACCGACTAGCGGGGACCTCCAAGAGACCCAGTACTTC.